The entry below gives a single TCR beta chain sequence along with its context. The specificity of this receptor is unknown. One base away there is no much larger clone; base qualities are not given. This sample was taken from a study of OX40 agonist ivuxolimab in advanced cancers. Background on the whole study: Ivuxolimab was an agonistic, fully human IgG2 monoclonal antibody directed against OX40 (CD134), a costimulatory receptor. Intravenous ivuxolimab was administered to patients every 2 weeks at six dose levels: 0.01, 0.1, 0.3, 1.5, 3 and 10 mg/kg. Of the 52 patients in dose escalation, 19 had hepatocellular carcinoma, some 15 had melanoma, 9 had renal cell carcinoma and 9 had head and neck cancer. In the dose-escalation cohort, 75% to 90% of patients were male, and the mean age was 60 years with a range of about 20 to 80. Patients were allowed to have had prior anti-PD-1, anti-PD-L1 or anti-CTLA-4 therapy, and 40% to 45% of the dose-escalation patients had been treated with checkpoint inhibitors. Partial responses occurred in three dose-escalation patients, of whom one had hepatocellular carcinoma and two had cutaneous melanoma. Peripheral TCRbeta sequencing aimed to test whether ivuxolimab altered TCR sequence diversity and caused clonal T-cell expansion. The paper describes the monotherapy dose-escalation part (N ≈ 52 patients) of the phase I trial of ivuxolimab.

Findings and caveats that apply to the study as a whole: Low levels of normalized T-cell clonal expansion were also shown by some nonresponding patients. At doses from 0.1 to 3.0 mg/kg, clonal expansion was seen in both CD4+ and CD8+ blood T cells between baseline and week 6. In partial responders in the 0.1-3.0 mg/kg groups, normalized peripheral clonal expansion was found to be among the lowest, especially among CD8+ T cells. After ivuxolimab, more expanded clones were found on average in CD8+ T cells than in CD4+ T cells. Antigen specificity was not determined for the clonally expanded peripheral T cells.

To sequence the TCRbeta CDR3 region, genomic DNA was isolated from the sorted cells. The immunoSEQ Assay was used for sequencing of TCRbeta CDR3 regions. Here the immuneACCESS table is served through TCRdb, limited to in-frame sequences with V and J called. Missing clones are a known gap in these copies; in checked studies unresolved V genes cover under half, and the rest lacks a known reason. The sample profile shows 50,000 to 75,000 clones; approximately 90% of them were found once. 14% of the sample rests with the top ten. The trial excluded patients who had a history of autoimmune disease or were on systemic immunosuppression. Peripheral blood for TCR sequencing was collected from all dose cohorts at baseline, on cycle 4 day 1, and on cycle 7 day 1. Samples were obtained from an open-label, multicenter, first-in-human phase I dose-escalation trial of ivuxolimab. The trial enrolled adults with locally advanced or metastatic head and neck squamous cell, hepatocellular, melanoma or renal cell carcinoma. Before TCR sequencing, CD4+ T cells and CD8+ T cells were sorted from peripheral blood as separate populations.

The receptor's source is an adult with an advanced solid tumor such as melanoma, head and neck, liver or kidney cancer. Here the sequenced sample was CD4+ or CD8+ T cells sorted from blood, taken in a trial of the OX40 agonist ivuxolimab.

The DNA sequence follows: TGCAGCGTTGCCTCGGACATGGGTCAGCCCCAGCATTTT. It specifies CSVASDMGQPQHF. This chain is built from TRBV29-1 and TRBJ1-5; TRBD1 is a possible D gene, resting on 5 matching bases. The CDR3 has 13 amino acids, counting the end cysteine and phenylalanine. CDR3 DNA is the only sequence kept; it has 39 bases, read in frame from the first base. The V end loses 4 bases and the J end loses 6 bases, and a stretch of 13 bases separates them. The germline V gene supplies CDR1 SQVTM and CDR2 ANQGSEA.